This T cell receptor (beta chain) was sequenced in a study of Ad26.COV2.S vaccination and SARS-CoV-2 variants. As for the study in general: A participant enrolled in the COV1001 Ad26.COV2.S trial arm provided the sample.

With respect to this clone: Its antigen is undetermined.

V was clipped by 6 bases and J by 7 bases, with 18 bases between them. Germline CDR1 is MNHEY and CDR2 is SMNVEV (reference sequence). CDR3 length equals 14 residues. Study-level points and caveats: Placebo and vaccine recipients had non-spike TCR breadth that was similar.

Sequencing was performed with immunoSEQ multiplex PCR; in TCRdb, only in-frame clones are kept and a portion is missing. The sample has around 270,000 clones, approximately 88% seen once; the top ten hold approximately 3%. Treatment specified: about 20 received Ad26.COV2.S at low or high dose, single or two shots; five or six received placebo; per-sample allocation not given. Sample collection was performed on day 63 after the first vaccine or placebo injection. The source of this sequence is a person between 18 and 59 years old who received the Ad26.COV2.S COVID-19 vaccine or a placebo. V usage is TRBV27 and J usage is TRBJ1-1; a weak D match, TRBD1 (5 bases). The sequencing here drew on peripheral blood, taken in a trial of Ad26.COV2.S vaccine versus placebo. The CDR3 sequence is CASSPKDTHFEAFF. CDR3 coding DNA: TGTGCCAGCAGCCCAAAGGACACACACTTTGAAGCTTTCTTT.